This TCR beta chain came from a study of cytomegalovirus exposure and HLA in healthy donors. The study, taken as a whole, reports: TCR beta chains numbering more than 150 were designated cytomegalovirus-associated. Later work associated 16,951 TCR beta sequences with HLA alleles at 0.05 false discovery rate. One later analysis reportedly identified an Asian-associated ancestry cluster that showed fewer N-insertions than the approximately 670-donor mean. It emerged from a later analysis that several of the most significant clusters appeared to be linked to common viral pathogens.

The primer mix had 60 Vbeta and 13 Jbeta primers. Sequencing was performed with immunoSEQ multiplex PCR; in TCRdb, only in-frame clones are kept and a portion is missing. The repertoire holds around 150,000 clones, with 80% as singletons. With respect to this clone: Its cognate antigen is unknown.

This CDR3 is built from 15 residues. Per germline, CDR1 KGHSH and CDR2 LQKENI. With 4 bases removed from V and 0 bases from J, the gap between germline ends came to 10 bases. The chain links TRBV18 to TRBJ1-3; perhaps TRBD1 as D (5 bases). The clonotype originates from a man aged 25 to 40 in good health. The sequenced sample was PBMCs. This chain's CDR3 is CASSLPDSSGNTIYF. Written as DNA, the CDR3 is TGTGCCAGCTCACTTCCTGACAGCTCTGGAAACACCATATATTTT.